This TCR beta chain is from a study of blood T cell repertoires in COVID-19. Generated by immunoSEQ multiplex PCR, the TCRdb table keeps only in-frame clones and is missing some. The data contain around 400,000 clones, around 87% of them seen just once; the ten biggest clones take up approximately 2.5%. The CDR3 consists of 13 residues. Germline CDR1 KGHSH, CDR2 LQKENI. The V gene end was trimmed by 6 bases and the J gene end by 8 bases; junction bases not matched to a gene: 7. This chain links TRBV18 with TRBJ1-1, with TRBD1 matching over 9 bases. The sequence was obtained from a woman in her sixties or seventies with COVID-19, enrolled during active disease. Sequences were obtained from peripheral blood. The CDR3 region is CASSSYRGLEAFF. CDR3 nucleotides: TGTGCCAGCTCGTCCTACAGGGGGCTGGAAGCTTTCTTT.